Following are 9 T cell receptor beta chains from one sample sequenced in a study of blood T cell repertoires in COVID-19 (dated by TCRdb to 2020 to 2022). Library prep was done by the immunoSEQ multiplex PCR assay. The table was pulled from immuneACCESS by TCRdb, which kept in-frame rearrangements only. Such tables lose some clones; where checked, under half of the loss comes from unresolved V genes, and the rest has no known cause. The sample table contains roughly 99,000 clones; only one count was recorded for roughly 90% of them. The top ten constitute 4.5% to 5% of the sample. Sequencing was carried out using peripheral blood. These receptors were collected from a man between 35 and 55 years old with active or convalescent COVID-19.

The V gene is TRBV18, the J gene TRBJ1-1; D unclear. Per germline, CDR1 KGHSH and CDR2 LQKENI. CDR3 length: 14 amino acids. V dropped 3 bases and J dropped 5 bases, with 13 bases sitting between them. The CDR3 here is CASSPRGPGTEAFF. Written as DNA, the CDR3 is TGTGCCAGCTCACCCCGAGGCCCGGGAACTGAAGCTTTCTTT. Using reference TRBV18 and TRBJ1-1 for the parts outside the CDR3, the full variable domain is NAGVMQNPRHLVRRRGQEARLRCSPMKGHSHVYWYRQLPEEGLKFMVYLQKENIIDESGMPKERFSAEFPKEGPSILRIQQVVRGDSAAYFCASSPRGPGTEAFFGQGTRLTVV.

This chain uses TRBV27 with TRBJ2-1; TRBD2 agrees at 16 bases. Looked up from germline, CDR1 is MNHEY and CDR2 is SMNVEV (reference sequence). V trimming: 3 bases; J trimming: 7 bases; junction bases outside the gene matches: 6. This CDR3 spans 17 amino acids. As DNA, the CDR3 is TGTGCCAGCAGTTTTCCCCCGGGACTAGCGGGAGGGAATGAGCAGTTCTTC. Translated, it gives CASSFPPGLAGGNEQFF.

The CDR3, as DNA: TGTGCCAGTAGTATGAGCGGGAGGGCCTCGAGCTCCTACAATGAGCAGTTCTTC. The encoded protein is CASSMSGRASSSYNEQFF. The chain carries TRBV19 and TRBJ2-1; 10 bases agree with TRBD2. The V gene's germline CDR1 is LNHDA and CDR2 SQIVND (reference sequence). The CDR3 has 18 amino acids. The ends lost 3 bases at V and 0 bases at J; junction bases unmatched: 8.

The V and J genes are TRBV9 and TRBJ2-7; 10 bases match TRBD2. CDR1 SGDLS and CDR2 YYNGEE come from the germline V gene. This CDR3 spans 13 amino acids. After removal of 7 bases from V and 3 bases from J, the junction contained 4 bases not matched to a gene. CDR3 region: CASSGTSDYEQYF. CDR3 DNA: TGTGCCAGCTCGGGGACTAGCGACTACGAGCAGTACTTC.

CDR3 sequence: CASSLPTGGASDTIYF. The CDR3 DNA is TGCGCCAGCAGTTTACCTACAGGGGGCGCTTCGGACACCATATATTTT. The rearrangement links TRBV23-1 to TRBJ1-3; 9 bases are shared with TRBD1. TRBV23-1 is sorted into the ORF group, with uncertain function. The V segment lost 5 bases and the J segment 8 bases; nucleotides outside the gene matches: 13. The CDR3 is made up of 16 amino acids.

CDR3 amino acids: CASSGAVVNTGELFF. CDR3 in DNA: TGCGCCAGCAGCGGGGCAGTTGTAAACACCGGGGAGCTGTTTTTT. The V gene is TRBV5-1, the J gene TRBJ2-2, with D perhaps TRBD1 (5 bases). This CDR3 spans 15 amino acids. Trimming shortened V by 4 bases and J by 2 bases, and 12 bases separated the two germline ends. Germline assignment: CDR1 SGHRS and CDR2 YFSETQ.

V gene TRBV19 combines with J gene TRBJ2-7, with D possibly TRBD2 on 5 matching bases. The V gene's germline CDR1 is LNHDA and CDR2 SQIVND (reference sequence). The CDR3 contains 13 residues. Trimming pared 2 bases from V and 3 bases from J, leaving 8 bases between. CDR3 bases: TGTGCCAGTAGTATATCGGGAAACTACGAGCAGTACTTC. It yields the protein CASSISGNYEQYF.

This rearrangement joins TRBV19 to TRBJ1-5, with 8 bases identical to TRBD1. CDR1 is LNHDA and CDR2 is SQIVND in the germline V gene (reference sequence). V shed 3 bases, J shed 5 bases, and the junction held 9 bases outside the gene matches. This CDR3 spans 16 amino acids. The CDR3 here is CASSMPGGAGYQPQHF. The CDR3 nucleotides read TGTGCCAGTAGTATGCCAGGGGGCGCGGGCTATCAGCCCCAGCATTTT.

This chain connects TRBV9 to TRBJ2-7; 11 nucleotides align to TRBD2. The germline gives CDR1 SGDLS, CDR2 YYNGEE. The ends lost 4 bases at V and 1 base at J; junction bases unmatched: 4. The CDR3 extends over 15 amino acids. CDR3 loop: CASSTGTSGSYEQYF. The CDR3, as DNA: TGTGCCAGCAGCACTGGGACTAGCGGATCCTACGAGCAGTACTTC.